The subject of this entry is one T cell receptor beta chain. This sample is part of a study of blood T cell repertoires in COVID-19. On the study more broadly: Acute-phase and convalescent COVID-19 samples originated in the United States, Italy and Spain. PBMCs, B-cell-depleted T cells, or T cells provided the cDNA or gDNA that made up the material.

The CDR3 sequence is 14 residues long. Trimming took 6 bases from V and 1 from J; bases not matched to a gene: 4. CDR1 and CDR2 (germline): MNHEY, SVGEGT. Authors' methods: The authors estimated nucleated cell counts from reference gene primer amplification. The data were produced by immunoSEQ multiplex PCR, yet TCRdb's version contains in-frame clones alone and is incomplete. The V and J calls and clone size were taken over from that table, and D and trimming were inferred from the DNA. The sample consists of roughly 34,000 clones, roughly 77% of them appearing once. This chain links TRBV6-2 or TRBV6-3 with TRBJ2-3; TRBD2 matches at 7 bases. The clonotype was recovered from an elderly man with active or convalescent COVID-19. Sequenced sample: peripheral blood. The DNA for the CDR3 is TGTGCCAGCAGCCTTAGCGGGCGCACAGATACGCAGTATTTT. Amino acid sequence: CASSLSGRTDTQYF.